The T cell receptor (beta chain) under discussion was sequenced for a study of blood T cell repertoires in COVID-19. CDR3 length: 14 amino acids. Germline V lookup: CDR1 KGHDR, CDR2 SFDVKD. V shed 0 bases, J shed 7 bases, and the junction held 1 base outside the gene matches. Donors of Cohort 3 who recovered were those that had two negative PCRs, clearance, or symptom resolution. As originally analysed: Amplification of reference gene primers was used by the study to estimate nucleated cell counts. Only in-frame clones appear in the TCRdb table, and some are missing; sequencing was by immunoSEQ multiplex PCR. D and trimming were read from the DNA, whereas the V and J calls and clone size are those reported in that table. The sample records some 430,000 clones, roughly 87% being singletons.

Sequencing input: PBMCs or T cells enriched from blood (not recorded which). The clonotype originates from a man aged 18 to 29 who had recovered from COVID-19. V usage is TRBV24-1 and J usage is TRBJ1-5; TRBD1 matches at 8 bases. For the CDR3, the DNA is TGTGCCACCAGTGATTTGACAGGGGGGCAGCCCCAGCATTTT. Translated, it gives CATSDLTGGQPQHF.